This TCR beta chain was found in a study of CD8 T cells in ankylosing spondylitis. Study-wide results and caveats: Significant enrichment of disease-linked clones was reported in matched ankylosing spondylitis synovial fluid.

This clonotype was seen at least ten times. Its target is unknown. TCRdb independently ran MiXCR on the 5' RACE reads; one entry per CDR3 protein. The data contain about 200,000 distinct CDR3 sequences, more than 25% of them seen just once; the ten biggest clones take up more than 6.5%. This CDR3 contains 16 residues. V gave up 3 bases and J gave up 5 bases; unmatched junction bases: 8. Looked up from germline, CDR1 is SGHRS and CDR2 is YFSETQ. The material sequenced was blood, either unsorted or a sorted T cell fraction (not recorded which). This TCR was sampled from a male donor with ankylosing spondylitis or in good health (not recorded which). This sequence joins TRBV5-1 and TRBJ2-1, with TRBD2 matching 10 bases. In DNA form, the CDR3 reads TGCGCCAGCAGCTACCAAGCGGGAGGGTTAAACAATGAGCAGTTCTTC. It yields the protein CASSYQAGGLNNEQFF.